This entry describes one T cell receptor beta chain. The antigen remains undetermined. CDR1 KGHSH and CDR2 LQKENI come from the germline V gene. Trimming left V 3 bases short and J 1 base short, with 12 bases between. This CDR3 is 15 amino acids long. The data originate from a study of response to subunit inactivated influenza vaccine. MiXCR was run by TCRdb on the RT-PCR reads, yielding one entry per CDR3 protein. Of 400,000 to 550,000 distinct CDR3 sequences in the sample, over 25% were seen once. Points from the study as a whole: A suggestion made by the authors is that each seasonal influenza vaccination recruits few new T cells.

This receptor was taken from a man aged 50 to 59 who received an inactivated influenza vaccine. Source: CD4+ T cells sorted from PBMCs, taken about 5 days after vaccination. This chain connects TRBV18 to TRBJ1-1; D not certain. Here the CDR3 DNA reads TGTGCCAGCTCACCTCTTCCGGCAGAGAACACTGAAGCTTTCTTT. Its protein product is CASSPLPAENTEAFF. Variable domain in full (rest from reference TRBV18 and TRBJ1-1): NAGVMQNPRHLVRRRGQEARLRCSPMKGHSHVYWYRQLPEEGLKFMVYLQKENIIDESGMPKERFSAEFPKEGPSILRIQQVVRGDSAAYFCASSPLPAENTEAFFGQGTRLTVV.